The 28 T cell receptor beta chains in this list originate from one sample, sequenced in a study of beta chain features in type 1 diabetes. Expressed TCRB transcripts got sequenced, as all isolated RNA was reverse transcribed. TCRdb keeps only in-frame clones here, not all; method: immunoSEQ multiplex PCR. The table shows just over 600,000 clones, with around 16% occurring only once. Sequenced material: naive CD4+ T cells from blood. These receptors all come from a man in his late teens or twenties in good health.

This clone was seen more than once but under ten times. The chain is built from TRBV7-2 and TRBJ1-2, with D unresolved. Germline V CDR1 and CDR2: SGHTA, FQGNSA. CDR3 length: 13 amino acids. V was shortened by 5 bases and J by 3 bases, with 10 bases between the two germline ends. CDR3 region: CASSPEVHYGYTF. The DNA of the CDR3 is TGTGCCAGCAGCCCAGAGGTGCACTATGGCTACACCTTC.

V and J are TRBV15 and TRBJ2-7; D not certain. The length of the CDR3 is 13 residues. Between the trimmed V and J ends, which lost 0 bases and 8 bases, there was a span of 11 bases. CDR1 is LNHNV, CDR2 YYDKDF, per germline (reference sequence). The CDR3 spells CATSRDRQNKQYF. CDR3 nucleotide sequence: TGTGCCACCAGCAGAGATAGGCAGAACAAGCAGTACTTC.

This clone appeared a few times. The chain couples TRBV9 to TRBJ1-3; D is perhaps TRBD1 (5 bases). The CDR3 is 14 amino acids. Germline V gene data show CDR1 as SGDLS and CDR2 as YYNGEE. Trimming cost V 3 bases and J 6 bases, with 13 bases left between them. The chain's CDR3 is CASSASRGENTIYF. CDR3 bases: TGTGCCAGCAGCGCCTCAAGGGGAGAAAACACCATATATTTT.

The V call is TRBV20-1, the J call TRBJ1-1; maybe TRBD1 (5 bases). This CDR3 is 11 amino acids long. Germline-derived CDR1 and CDR2 are DFQATT and SNEGSKA (reference sequence). V lost 6 bases to trimming and J lost 6 bases, with 11 bases between them. CDR3 sequence: CSAITGAEAFF. The CDR3 region has the DNA TGCAGTGCAATTACGGGGGCTGAAGCTTTCTTT.

The V call is TRBV19, the J call TRBJ2-1, with 13 bases that match TRBD2. This CDR3 is 15 amino acids long. V lost 4 bases and J lost 5; bases outside the gene matches: 2. Germline loops: CDR1 LNHDA, CDR2 SQIVND (reference sequence). The CDR3 protein is CASSKTSGGDNEQFF. The CDR3 DNA follows: TGTGCCAGTAGTAAAACTAGCGGGGGGGACAATGAGCAGTTCTTC.

This clone was seen only a few times. The V and J genes are TRBV6-5 and TRBJ1-1; D ambiguous. The V gene's germline CDR1 is MNHEY and CDR2 SVGAGI. Trimming shortened V by 0 bases and J by 1 base, and 6 bases separated the two germline ends. The CDR3 consists of 14 residues. DNA for the CDR3: TGTGCCAGCAGTTACTCTCCAGCGAACACTGAAGCTTTCTTT. As protein: CASSYSPANTEAFF.

The rearrangement links TRBV5-4 to TRBJ2-7; D gene ambiguous. The germline V gene has CDR1 SGHNT and CDR2 YYREEE (reference sequence). The ends were cut back, 0 bases at V and 4 bases at J, with 5 bases in the middle. This CDR3 has 12 residues. CDR3 protein: CASSLDVYEQYF. CDR3 coding DNA: TGTGCCAGCAGCTTGGACGTTTACGAGCAGTACTTC.

This clone was counted between two and nine times. This chain links TRBV13 with TRBJ2-7; no firm D call. This CDR3 spans 11 amino acids. The germline V gene has CDR1 PRHDT and CDR2 FYEKMQ (reference sequence). Trimming removed 5 bases at V and 4 bases at J, with 6 bases between. The CDR3 sequence: CASSGLYEQYF. The CDR3 DNA reads as TGTGCCAGCAGCGGATTGTACGAGCAGTACTTC.

The chain's CDR3 is CASSERSGVGQPQHF. The CDR3 region has the DNA TGTGCCAGCAGTGAAAGGTCAGGGGTAGGTCAGCCCCAGCATTTT. V usage is TRBV2 and J usage is TRBJ1-5; tentative D call: TRBD1 (6 bases). The CDR3 spans 15 residues. Germline CDR1 SNHLY, CDR2 FYNNEI. V was trimmed by 2 bases and J by 6 bases, leaving 14 bases between them.

This clone was picked up a small number of times. The V gene is TRBV7-3, the J gene TRBJ2-2; the D is unclear. The ends were cut back, 5 bases at V and 4 bases at J, with 11 bases in the middle. CDR3 size: 14 residues. Per germline, CDR1 SGHTA and CDR2 FQGTGA. CDR3 loop: CASSPGLSTGELFF. The CDR3 DNA sequence: TGTGCCAGCAGCCCGGGCCTGAGCACCGGGGAGCTGTTTTTT.

This clone was observed a handful of times. CDR3 region: CASSLSGGGWTEAFF. CDR3 sequence (DNA): TGTGCCAGCAGCTTAAGTGGAGGGGGATGGACTGAAGCTTTCTTT. The V gene is TRBV7-2, the J gene TRBJ1-1; D possibly corresponds to TRBD1 (6 bases). The germline gives CDR1 SGHTA, CDR2 FQGNSA. V shed 2 bases and J shed 5 bases, with 15 bases lying between them. CDR3 length equals 15 residues.

This clone has a handful of counts. J is TRBJ1-6 and V is TRBV9; TRBD1 is a possible D gene (6 bases). V shed 0 bases and J shed 7 bases, with 11 bases lying between them. Germline V CDR1 and CDR2: SGDLS, YYNGEE. This CDR3 spans 15 amino acids. CDR3 sequence (DNA): TGTGCCAGCAGCGTAGGTGGCAGGGGAAATTCACCCCTCCACTTT. Its protein product is CASSVGGRGNSPLHF. Full variable domain (outside the CDR3, taken from reference TRBV9 and TRBJ1-6): DSGVTQTPKHLITATGQRVTLRCSPRSGDLSVYWYQQSLDQGLQFLIQYYNGEERAKGNILERFSAQQFPDLHSELNLSSLELGDSALYFCASSVGGRGNSPLHFGNGTRLTVT.

This clone was detected only a few times. V is TRBV15 and J is TRBJ1-4, with TRBD1 matching 9 bases. This CDR3 is 15 amino acids long. Looked up from germline, CDR1 is LNHNV and CDR2 is YYDKDF (reference sequence). V dropped 5 bases and J dropped 7; count of bases not matched to a gene: 8. CDR3 in DNA: TGTGCCACCAGCGTGAGACAGGGGGTGGGTGAAAAACTGTTTTTT. Protein sequence: CATSVRQGVGEKLFF.

The chain couples TRBV19 to TRBJ1-1; TRBD1 matches at 8 bases. From germline, CDR1 is LNHDA and CDR2 SQIVND (reference sequence). The length of the CDR3 is 14 residues. V was clipped by 8 bases and J by 1 base; unmatched bases: 6. The CDR3 region has the DNA TGTGCCAGTGAGGACAGGGCGGGGAACACTGAAGCTTTCTTT. Translation gives CASEDRAGNTEAFF.

J is TRBJ1-2 and V is TRBV7-2; 9 positions match TRBD1. The germline CDR1 and CDR2 sequences are SGHTA and FQGNSA. J gave up 4 bases and V 5 bases, and 11 bases lay outside the gene matches. The CDR3 covers 16 residues. CDR3 nucleotide sequence: TGTGCCAGCAGCCCAGAACAGGGGGCGTTAGGCTATGGCTACACCTTC. Its protein product is CASSPEQGALGYGYTF.

The chain uses TRBV6-6 and TRBJ1-4; D uncertain. CDR1 and CDR2 from the germline V gene are MNHNY and SVGAGI (reference sequence). V was trimmed by 0 bases and J by 3 bases, leaving 11 bases between them. This CDR3 has 16 residues. The CDR3 reads CASSYSSAAANEKLFF. CDR3 DNA: TGTGCCAGCAGTTACTCTTCGGCAGCGGCTAATGAAAAACTGTTTTTT.

This chain links TRBV28 with TRBJ1-2; D is unclear. Germline loops: CDR1 MDHEN, CDR2 SYDVKM. V dropped 6 bases and J dropped 4 bases, with 12 bases sitting between them. This CDR3 region has 13 residues. The CDR3 nucleotides read TGTGCCAGCAGCCAAGACGTCCGCTATGGCTACACCTTC. Translated: CASSQDVRYGYTF.

CDR3 nucleotide sequence: TGTGCCAGCAATCAATACCAGAAAGAGACCCAGTACTTC. Translating it yields CASNQYQKETQYF. The chain carries TRBV2 and TRBJ2-5; D is undetermined. Germline lookup yields CDR1 SNHLY and CDR2 FYNNEI. This CDR3 is built from 13 residues. Trimming took off 7 bases at V and 3 bases at J, with 12 bases between the two ends.

This clone was observed a handful of times. The chain links TRBV4-1 to TRBJ2-7; 11 bases map to TRBD1. With V trimmed by 4 bases and J by 1 base, 3 bases remained unmatched. The CDR3 contains 15 residues. Germline CDR1 and CDR2: MGHRA and YSYEKL. The CDR3 DNA reads TGCGCCAGCAGCCTCGGGACAGGGGGATCCTACGAGCAGTACTTC. Translated, it gives CASSLGTGGSYEQYF.

This chain joins TRBV5-1 and TRBJ1-2; D not resolved. Trimming removed 2 bases from V and 6 bases from J, with 5 bases in between. This CDR3 has 11 amino acids. Per germline, CDR1 SGHRS and CDR2 YFSETQ. The CDR3 reads CASSLRNGYTF. CDR3 DNA: TGCGCCAGCAGCTTAAGAAATGGCTACACCTTC.

V and J are TRBV2 and TRBJ2-7, with 10 bases fitting TRBD2. The V gene's germline CDR1 is SNHLY and CDR2 FYNNEI. J lost 6 bases, V lost 6 bases, and 8 bases had no gene match. This CDR3 is 14 amino acids long. The CDR3 DNA sequence: TGTGCCAGCAGATCGAGCGGGAGGGTGATCGAGCAGTACTTC. The encoded protein is CASRSSGRVIEQYF.

Ten or more counts support this clone. This chain connects TRBV12-5 to TRBJ2-5, with D unclear. The length of the CDR3 is 13 residues. The ends were cut back, 1 base at V and 4 bases at J, with 7 bases in the middle. Germline CDR1 and CDR2: LGHNT and FRNRAP. The CDR3 nucleotides are TGTGCTAGTGGTTTGGACAGATCAGAGACCCAGTACTTC. Translating it yields CASGLDRSETQYF.

V is TRBV7-9 and J is TRBJ1-2; D is ambiguous. The V end was cut by 2 bases, the J end by 2 bases, with 12 bases between. The germline V gene encodes CDR1 SEHNR and CDR2 FQNEAQ (reference sequence). This CDR3 is built from 15 residues. The CDR3 region has the DNA TGTGCCAGCAGCTTAAGATGGGCGACGAACTATGGCTACACCTTC. It encodes CASSLRWATNYGYTF. The full variable domain, in which reference TRBV7-9 and TRBJ1-2 provide the parts outside the CDR3, is DTGVSQNPRHKITKRGQNVTFRCDPISEHNRLYWYRQTLGQGPEFLTYFQNEAQLEKSRLLSDRFSAERPKGSFSTLEIQRTEQGDSAMYLCASSLRWATNYGYTFGSGTRLTVV.

The rearrangement links TRBV5-8 to TRBJ1-2; TRBD1 matches 10 bases. The V gene's germline CDR1 is SGHTS and CDR2 YDEGEE. V was pared by 3 bases and J by 0 bases, with 2 bases of the junction left unmatched. This CDR3 comprises 15 residues. The CDR3 here is CASSWDRGANYGYTF. CDR3 coding DNA: TGTGCCAGCAGCTGGGACAGGGGCGCTAACTATGGCTACACCTTC.

This clone was seen a few times. V usage is TRBV7-9 and J usage is TRBJ2-7; 12 nucleotides align to TRBD1. V lost 4 bases and J lost 7; bases outside the gene matches: 8. From germline, CDR1 is SEHNR and CDR2 FQNEAQ (reference sequence). CDR3 size: 15 residues. CDR3 coding DNA: TGTGCCAGCAGCTCCCGGGACAGGGGGCTCGGGGAGCAGTACTTC. This gives the protein CASSSRDRGLGEQYF.

This clone showed up just a few times. This chain uses TRBV27 with TRBJ2-1; 7 bases fit TRBD2. The germline V gene has CDR1 MNHEY and CDR2 SMNVEV (reference sequence). Trimming took 2 bases from V and 7 from J; bases not matched to a gene: 8. CDR3 length: 15 residues. CDR3: CASSLGAGVRNEQFF. CDR3 coding DNA: TGTGCCAGCAGTTTAGGGGCGGGAGTACGTAATGAGCAGTTCTTC.

To note about this clone: Given a much more abundant clone one base away, this may be a read error. The chain combines TRBV7-2 with TRBJ1-5, with D hard to call. The germline gives CDR1 SGHTA, CDR2 FQGNSA. This CDR3 has 13 amino acids. The V and J ends lost 5 bases and 9 bases respectively, with 14 bases between them. CDR3 amino acids: CASSTVSSRPQHF. In DNA, the CDR3 is TGTGCCAGCAGCACAGTCAGCAGTCGGCCCCAGCATTTT.

This clone was seen more than once but under ten times. This sequence joins TRBV14 and TRBJ2-3; D is possibly TRBD2 (6 bases). This CDR3 is 15 amino acids long. The germline CDR1 and CDR2 sequences are SGHDN and FVKESK. Trimming took off 3 bases at V and 0 bases at J, with 10 bases between the two ends. The CDR3 here is CASSQTRPSTDTQYF. In DNA form, the CDR3 reads TGTGCCAGCAGCCAGACTAGACCTAGCACAGATACGCAGTATTTT.